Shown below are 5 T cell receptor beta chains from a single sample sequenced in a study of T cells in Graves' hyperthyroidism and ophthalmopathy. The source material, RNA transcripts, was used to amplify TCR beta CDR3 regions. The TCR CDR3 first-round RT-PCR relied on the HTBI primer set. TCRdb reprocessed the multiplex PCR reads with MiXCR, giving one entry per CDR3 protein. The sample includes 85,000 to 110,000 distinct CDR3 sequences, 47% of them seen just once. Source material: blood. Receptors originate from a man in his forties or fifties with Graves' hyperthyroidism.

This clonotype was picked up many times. Written as DNA, the CDR3 is TGTGCCAGCAGCTTACTTTCTGCCGGGGAGACCCAGTACTTC. This codes for CASSLLSAGETQYF. The chain uses TRBV11-2 and TRBJ2-5, with D unclear. Germline assignment: CDR1 SGHAT and CDR2 FQNNGV. V shed 2 bases and J shed 5 bases, with 12 bases lying between them. The CDR3 contains 14 residues.

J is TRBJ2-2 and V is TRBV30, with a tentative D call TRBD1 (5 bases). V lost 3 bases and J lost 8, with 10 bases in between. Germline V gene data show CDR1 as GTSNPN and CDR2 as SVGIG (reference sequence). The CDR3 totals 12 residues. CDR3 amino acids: CAWRAGYGELFF. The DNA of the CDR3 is TGTGCCTGGAGGGCAGGGTATGGGGAGCTGTTTTTT.

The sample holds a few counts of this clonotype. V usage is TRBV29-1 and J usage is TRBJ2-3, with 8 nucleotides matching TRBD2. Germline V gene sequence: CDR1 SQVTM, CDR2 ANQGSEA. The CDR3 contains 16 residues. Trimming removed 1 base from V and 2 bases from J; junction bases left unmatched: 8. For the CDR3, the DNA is TGCAGCGTTGAAGTAGCGGGGCGTAAAATCACAGATACGCAGTATTTT. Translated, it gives CSVEVAGRKITDTQYF.

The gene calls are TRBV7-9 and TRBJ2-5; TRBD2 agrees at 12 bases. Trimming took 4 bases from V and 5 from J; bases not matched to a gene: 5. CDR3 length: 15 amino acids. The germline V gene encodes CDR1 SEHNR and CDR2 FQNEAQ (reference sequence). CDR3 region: CASSSTSGGFETQYF. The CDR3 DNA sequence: TGTGCCAGCAGCTCGACTAGCGGGGGCTTTGAGACCCAGTACTTC.

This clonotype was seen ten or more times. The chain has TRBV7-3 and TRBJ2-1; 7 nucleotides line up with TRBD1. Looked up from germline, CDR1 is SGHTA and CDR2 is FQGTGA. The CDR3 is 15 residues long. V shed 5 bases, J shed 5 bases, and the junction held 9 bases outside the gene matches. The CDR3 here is CASSIMTGLNNEQFF. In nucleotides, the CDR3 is TGTGCCAGCAGCATAATGACAGGGTTGAACAATGAGCAGTTCTTC.